This TCR beta chain was identified in a study of early T cells in non-severe SARS-CoV-2 infection. J was trimmed by 7 bases and V by 6 bases; bases with no gene match: 9. This CDR3 is 13 amino acids long. Germline values: CDR1 DFQATT, CDR2 SNEGSKA (reference sequence). TCRdb redid the calling of the 5' RACE reads with MiXCR, one entry per CDR3 protein. The sample includes approximately 76,000 distinct CDR3 sequences, around 11% seen only once; the top ten take 4.7%. The chain carries TRBV20-1 and TRBJ2-4, with TRBD1 matching 7 bases. This receptor was obtained from an adult who was a healthcare worker with PCR-confirmed SARS-CoV-2 infection or an uninfected control (not recorded which). Sequenced: whole blood. As DNA, the CDR3 is TGCAGTGCCCCGAACAGGGGCCTTAACATTCAGTACTTC. Translated, it gives CSAPNRGLNIQYF.